This is a list of T cell receptor beta chains from one sample in a study of Graves' ophthalmopathy and Graves' hyperthyroidism. TCRdb processed the multiplex PCR reads anew with MiXCR; each CDR3 protein has one entry. The sample holds roughly 700,000 distinct CDR3 sequences, 40% seen once. Sequenced input: peripheral blood. The receptor source for this set is an adult man with Graves' ophthalmopathy. Each CDR3 is given with its conserved first and last residue. D genes are given only for firm matches. The size entry is marked missing in some rows and otherwise reads once, few, many or a size class.

J gene: TRBJ2-3; D gene: NA; clone size: NA; V gene: TRBV4-1; CDR3 protein: CAAPDTQYF; CDR3 DNA: TGCGCCGCCCCCGATACCCAGTATTTT
J gene: TRBJ1-1; D gene: NA; clone size: NA; V gene: TRBV12-3/TRBV12-4; CDR3 protein: CASSRGPEAFF; CDR3 DNA: TGTGCCAGCAGCCGCGGGCCCGAAGCTTTCTTT
J gene: TRBJ2-2; D gene: TRBD2; clone size: NA; V gene: TRBV7-2; CDR3 protein: CASTSGGADTGELFF; CDR3 DNA: TGTGCCAGCACCAGCGGGGGGGCGGACACCGGGGAGCTGTTTTTT
J gene: TRBJ2-5; D gene: NA; clone size: few; V gene: TRBV9; CDR3 protein: CASSQGLRTQYF; CDR3 DNA: TGTGCCAGCAGCCAAGGACTCCGCACCCAGTACTTC
J gene: TRBJ1-2; D gene: NA; clone size: many; V gene: TRBV7-9; CDR3 protein: CASSPPAGNRESYGYTF; CDR3 DNA: TGTGCCAGCAGCCCCCCGGCGGGGAATCGGGAGAGCTATGGCTACACCTTC
J gene: TRBJ1-1; D gene: NA; clone size: NA; V gene: TRBV28; CDR3 protein: CASPPGQANTEAFF; CDR3 DNA: TGTGCCAGCCCACCGGGACAAGCGAACACTGAAGCTTTCTTT
J gene: TRBJ1-1; D gene: NA; clone size: NA; V gene: TRBV7-9; CDR3 protein: CASSPSPVEAFF; CDR3 DNA: TGTGCCAGCAGCCCCAGCCCGGTAGAAGCTTTCTTT
J gene: TRBJ2-2; D gene: NA; clone size: few; V gene: TRBV9; CDR3 protein: CASSVTGIGELFF; CDR3 DNA: TGTGCCAGCAGCGTCACAGGGATCGGGGAGCTGTTTTTT
J gene: TRBJ2-3; D gene: NA; clone size: few; V gene: TRBV7-2; CDR3 protein: CASSLVHSPPDTQYF; CDR3 DNA: TGTGCCAGCAGCTTAGTTCATTCCCCCCCAGATACGCAGTATTTT
J gene: TRBJ2-5; D gene: NA; clone size: NA; V gene: TRBV6-1; CDR3 protein: CASSVDAAETQYF; CDR3 DNA: TGTGCCAGCAGTGTGGACGCAGCGGAGACCCAGTACTTC
J gene: TRBJ2-5; D gene: NA; clone size: NA; V gene: TRBV9; CDR3 protein: CASSLQGNDEQYF; CDR3 DNA: TGCGCCAGCAGCTTACAGGGTAACGATGAGCAGTACTTC
J gene: TRBJ2-7; D gene: NA; clone size: few; V gene: TRBV11-3; CDR3 protein: CASSRAGERYEQYF; CDR3 DNA: TGTGCCAGCAGTAGGGCAGGGGAACGCTACGAGCAGTACTTC
J gene: TRBJ2-2; D gene: NA; clone size: NA; V gene: TRBV25-1; CDR3 protein: CASSYSRTPNTGELFF; CDR3 DNA: TGTGCCAGCAGTTACTCGAGAACCCCTAACACCGGGGAGCTGTTTTTT
J gene: TRBJ1-3; D gene: NA; clone size: NA; V gene: TRBV5-6; CDR3 protein: CAGSLRFTGNTIYF; CDR3 DNA: TGTGCCGGCAGCTTGCGGTTTACTGGAAACACCATATATTTT
J gene: TRBJ2-7; D gene: TRBD1; clone size: few; V gene: TRBV6-1; CDR3 protein: CASGHSTGTGGYEQYF; CDR3 DNA: TGTGCCAGCGGACACTCAACCGGGACAGGGGGTTACGAGCAGTACTTC
J gene: TRBJ2-5; D gene: TRBD2; clone size: NA; V gene: TRBV6-5; CDR3 protein: CASSYRGVGTQYF; CDR3 DNA: TGTGCCAGCAGTTACCGGGGGGTTGGGACCCAGTACTTC
J gene: TRBJ1-1; D gene: NA; clone size: many; V gene: TRBV19; CDR3 protein: CASSILPQTEAFF; CDR3 DNA: TGTGCCAGTAGTATACTTCCCCAAACCGAAGCTTTCTTT
J gene: TRBJ1-2; D gene: NA; clone size: NA; V gene: TRBV7-2; CDR3 protein: CASSLVSRDVNYGYTF; CDR3 DNA: TGTGCCAGCAGCTTAGTAAGCCGGGACGTTAACTATGGCTACACCTTC
J gene: TRBJ2-2; D gene: NA; clone size: many; V gene: TRBV9; CDR3 protein: CANSVRGELFF; CDR3 DNA: TGTGCCAACAGCGTGCGCGGGGAGCTGTTTTTT
J gene: TRBJ1-2; D gene: NA; clone size: NA; V gene: TRBV15; CDR3 protein: CAWEGSSYGYTF; CDR3 DNA: TGTGCCTGGGAAGGGTCGTCCTATGGCTACACCTTC
J gene: TRBJ2-6; D gene: NA; clone size: NA; V gene: TRBV10-3; CDR3 protein: CASSWGASGANVLTF; CDR3 DNA: TGTGCCAGCAGTTGGGGGGCTTCTGGGGCCAACGTCCTGACTTTC
J gene: TRBJ2-5; D gene: NA; clone size: NA; V gene: TRBV25-1; CDR3 protein: CASRQGDQPQYF; CDR3 DNA: TGTGCCAGCAGACAGGGCGATCAGCCCCAGTACTTC
J gene: TRBJ2-5; D gene: NA; clone size: many; V gene: TRBV5-1; CDR3 protein: CASSLGQEQETQYF; CDR3 DNA: TGCGCCAGCAGCTTGGGTCAGGAACAAGAGACCCAGTACTTC